What follows are 25 T cell receptor beta chains derived from one specimen sequenced in a study of blood T cell repertoires in COVID-19. Using immunoSEQ multiplex PCR, the repertoire was profiled, and TCRdb retains in-frame clones only, with some absent. The table has about 24,000 clones, roughly 89% seen once. Sequencing was carried out using peripheral blood. The receptors come from a man in his sixties or seventies with COVID-19, enrolled during active disease.

This clone was picked up a small number of times. CDR3 residues: CASRWTGENEQYF. CDR3 bases: TGTGCCAGCAGGTGGACAGGGGAGAACGAGCAGTACTTC. The chain combines TRBV21-1 with TRBJ2-7; the table calls TRBD1, which could not be checked here. TRBV21-1 is deemed a pseudogene. This CDR3 region has 13 residues.

The CDR3 bases are TGTGCCAGCAGCATCCAGGGGGTTTTCGTCACTGAAGCTTTCTTT. Its protein is CASSIQGVFVTEAFF. V usage is TRBV5-4 and J usage is TRBJ1-1; 7 nucleotides agree with TRBD1. With 4 bases clipped from V and 4 bases from J, the junction kept 10 bases outside the gene matches. CDR3 size: 15 residues. Germline V gene lookup returns CDR1 SGHNT and CDR2 YYREEE (reference sequence).

This rearrangement joins TRBV10-3 to TRBJ1-3; a possible D gene is TRBD1 (5 bases). The CDR3 consists of 15 residues. Trimming removed 3 bases at V and 3 bases at J, with 12 bases between. CDR1 is ENHRY and CDR2 is SYGVKD in the germline V gene. The CDR3 nucleotides are TGTGCCATCAGTGATACCGGGACTAATGGAAACACCATATATTTT. It translates to CAISDTGTNGNTIYF.

The rearrangement uses TRBV19 and TRBJ2-2; TRBD2 might be the D (5 bases). Trimming cost V 5 bases and J 4 bases, with 11 bases left between them. CDR1 is LNHDA, CDR2 SQIVND, per germline (reference sequence). This CDR3 comprises 14 residues. The CDR3 region is CASSFGVSTGELFF. CDR3 bases: TGTGCCAGTAGTTTCGGGGTTTCCACCGGGGAGCTGTTTTTT. The complete variable domain, with remaining parts taken from reference TRBV19 and TRBJ2-2, reads DGGITQSPKYLFRKEGQNVTLSCEQNLNHDAMYWYRQDPGQGLRLIYYSQIVNDFQKGDIAEGYSVSREKKESFPLTVTSAQKNPTAFYLCASSFGVSTGELFFGEGSRLTVL.

This chain connects TRBV7-8 to TRBJ2-7, with 10 bases fitting TRBD1. In germline, CDR1 is SGHVS, CDR2 FQNEAQ. V dropped 4 bases and J dropped 2; count of bases not matched to a gene: 5. The CDR3 sequence is 15 residues long. DNA for the CDR3: TGTGCCAGCAGCTCCCGGGACAGGGGTGCCTACGAGCAGTACTTC. It translates to CASSSRDRGAYEQYF.

This clone has only a few counts. The chain links TRBV5-5 to TRBJ2-3, with D hard to call. Germline V gene lookup returns CDR1 SGHKS and CDR2 YYEKEE (reference sequence). The CDR3 runs to 15 residues. The V and J ends lost 1 base and 2 bases respectively, with 11 bases between them. Here the CDR3 reads CASSLKTIHTDTQYF. The DNA for the CDR3 is TGTGCCAGCAGCTTGAAAACCATACACACAGATACGCAGTATTTT. Variable domain in full (rest from reference TRBV5-5 and TRBJ2-3): DAGVTQSPTHLIKTRGQQVTLRCSPISGHKSVSWYQQVLGQGPQFIFQYYEKEERGRGNFPDRFSARQFPNYSSELNVNALLLGDSALYLCASSLKTIHTDTQYFGPGTRLTVL.

The chain combines TRBV15 with TRBJ1-1; D is perhaps TRBD1 (6 bases). Germline lookup yields CDR1 LNHNV and CDR2 YYDKDF (reference sequence). This CDR3 has 14 amino acids. Trimming removed 5 bases from V and 2 bases from J, with 12 bases in between. CDR3 protein: CATSADRINTEAFF. CDR3 in DNA: TGTGCCACCAGCGCCGACAGGATTAACACTGAAGCTTTCTTT.

The rearrangement joins TRBV19 to TRBJ2-3, with D tentatively TRBD2 (5 bases). Germline CDR1 is LNHDA and CDR2 is SQIVND (reference sequence). The length of the CDR3 is 14 residues. V lost 9 bases and J 1 base, leaving 14 bases between the germline ends. As DNA, the CDR3 is TGTGCCAGCCACCGGGGATCCCGCACAGATACGCAGTATTTT. Its translation: CASHRGSRTDTQYF.

The rearrangement uses TRBV30 and TRBJ2-3; 13 bases agree with TRBD2. The CDR3 length is 14 residues. The germline V gene has CDR1 GTSNPN and CDR2 SVGIG (reference sequence). V shed 5 bases and J 6 bases; nucleotides not matched to a gene: 5. The CDR3 region has the DNA TGTGCCTGGCGACTAGCGGGGGGCCCCGATACGCAGTATTTT. This gives the protein CAWRLAGGPDTQYF.

The V and J genes are TRBV19 and TRBJ1-4; D gene unclear. Between the trimmed V and J ends, which lost 4 bases and 15 bases, there was a span of 18 bases. CDR3 length: 13 amino acids. Germline CDR1 is LNHDA and CDR2 is SQIVND (reference sequence). In nucleotides, the CDR3 is TGTGCCAGTAGTACCCCCGAACGGTATCAGGTGTTTTTT. Protein sequence: CASSTPERYQVFF.

DNA of the CDR3: TGTGCCAGTAGTTGGACAGGGATGAACACTGAAGCTTTCTTT. Translation: CASSWTGMNTEAFF. The V gene is TRBV19, the J gene TRBJ1-1; 8 bases are shared with TRBD1. V was pared by 5 bases and J by 0 bases, with 2 bases of the junction left unmatched. The germline gives CDR1 LNHDA, CDR2 SQIVND (reference sequence). The CDR3 has 14 amino acids. Using reference TRBV19 and TRBJ1-1 for the parts outside the CDR3, the full variable domain is DGGITQSPKYLFRKEGQNVTLSCEQNLNHDAMYWYRQDPGQGLRLIYYSQIVNDFQKGDIAEGYSVSREKKESFPLTVTSAQKNPTAFYLCASSWTGMNTEAFFGQGTRLTVV.

This clone has just a few counts. The rearrangement uses TRBV5-1 and TRBJ2-1, with 9 bases fitting TRBD1. The trim removed 5 bases at V and 6 bases at J, leaving 9 bases unmatched. CDR1 SGHRS and CDR2 YFSETQ come from the germline V gene. The CDR3 is 15 amino acids. CDR3 residues: CASSWGQGTGNEQFF. The CDR3 bases are TGCGCCAGCAGTTGGGGACAGGGTACTGGCAATGAGCAGTTCTTC.

This chain connects TRBV6-2 or TRBV6-3 to TRBJ2-3, with a possible D match to TRBD2 (5 bases). This CDR3 spans 15 amino acids. The V gene's germline CDR1 is MNHEY and CDR2 SVGEGT. The V gene lost 2 bases and the J gene lost 1 base, with 10 bases spanning the gap. The CDR3, as DNA: TGTGCCAGCAGTTACCGAGGGCGTCGCACAGATACGCAGTATTTT. It specifies CASSYRGRRTDTQYF.

The chain joins TRBV27 to TRBJ2-1; the match to TRBD2 covers 7 bases. J was trimmed by 4 bases and V by 2 bases; bases with no gene match: 2. Germline CDR1 reads MNHEY; CDR2 reads SMNVEV (reference sequence). The CDR3 is 14 residues long. In nucleotides, the CDR3 is TGTGCCAGCAGTTTAATGGGAGGGTACAATGAGCAGTTCTTC. Residues: CASSLMGGYNEQFF.

The chain couples TRBV19 to TRBJ1-6; 7 nucleotides line up with TRBD1. The trim removed 3 bases at V and 0 bases at J, leaving 2 bases unmatched. The germline gives CDR1 LNHDA, CDR2 SQIVND (reference sequence). The CDR3 is made up of 16 amino acids. CDR3 nucleotide sequence: TGTGCCAGTAGTATGGGACAGAGCTCCTATAATTCACCCCTCCACTTT. Its protein is CASSMGQSSYNSPLHF.

The rearrangement joins TRBV6-5 to TRBJ1-2; 8 nucleotides line up with TRBD1. Germline-derived CDR1 and CDR2 are MNHEY and SVGAGI. The trim removed 6 bases at V and 6 bases at J, leaving 6 bases unmatched. There are 13 residues in the CDR3. This CDR3 is CASRPGGGNGYTF. CDR3 in DNA: TGTGCCAGCAGGCCAGGGGGCGGGAATGGCTACACCTTC.

This clone has just a few counts. V is TRBV7-9 and J is TRBJ1-6, with D perhaps matching TRBD1 (6 bases). Germline assignment: CDR1 SEHNR and CDR2 FQNEAQ (reference sequence). Trimming took 5 bases from V and 5 from J, leaving 13 bases between them. The CDR3 spans 15 residues. The CDR3 reads CASSQQDRNNSPLHF. CDR3 DNA: TGTGCCAGCAGCCAGCAGGACAGAAATAATTCACCCCTCCACTTT.

The chain combines TRBV18 with TRBJ2-1; TRBD1 is a possible D gene (5 bases). V dropped 2 bases and J dropped 7 bases, with 6 bases sitting between them. This CDR3 is built from 12 residues. Germline values: CDR1 KGHSH, CDR2 LQKENI. This CDR3 is CASSPKGNEQFF. The CDR3 coding sequence is TGTGCCAGCTCACCAAAGGGGAATGAGCAGTTCTTC.

The chain carries TRBV6-1 and TRBJ1-1; 7 bases agree with TRBD1. The CDR3 sequence is 17 residues long. V shed 4 bases and J 5 bases; nucleotides not matched to a gene: 16. Germline CDR1 MNHNS, CDR2 SASEGT. The CDR3 sequence is CASSGRTGGFGLTEAFF. The CDR3 DNA reads as TGTGCCAGCAGTGGAAGGACAGGCGGGTTTGGATTAACTGAAGCTTTCTTT.

This clone appeared once. V usage is TRBV15 and J usage is TRBJ2-2, with 14 bases fitting TRBD2. V lost 2 bases, J lost 4 bases, and 12 bases stayed unmatched. This CDR3 has 20 residues. CDR1 is LNHNV and CDR2 is YYDKDF in the germline V gene (reference sequence). The CDR3 DNA reads as TGTGCCACCAGCAGACCACCCAAGGGACTAGCGGGGGCCATCACCGGGGAGCTGTTTTTT. It specifies CATSRPPKGLAGAITGELFF.

V is TRBV11-3 and J is TRBJ2-1; maybe TRBD2 (6 bases). Trimming pared 2 bases from V and 8 bases from J, leaving 10 bases between. The CDR3 runs 13 residues. The germline CDR1 and CDR2 sequences are SGHNT and YENEEA. The CDR3 loop reads CASSLTGEDEQFF. The CDR3 bases are TGTGCCAGCAGCTTAACTGGGGAGGATGAGCAGTTCTTC.

This clone showed up just a few times. The chain links TRBV5-4 to TRBJ2-2; TRBD1 matches at 11 bases. This CDR3 comprises 15 residues. Per the germline V gene, CDR1 is SGHNT and CDR2 is YYREEE (reference sequence). J lost 5 bases, V lost 5 bases, and 5 bases had no gene match. CDR3 residues: CASRPGQGGTGELFF. In DNA form, the CDR3 reads TGTGCCAGCAGGCCGGGACAGGGGGGAACCGGGGAGCTGTTTTTT. Using reference TRBV5-4 and TRBJ2-2 for the parts outside the CDR3, the full variable domain is ETGVTQSPTHLIKTRGQQVTLRCSSQSGHNTVSWYQQALGQGPQFIFQYYREEENGRGNFPPRFSGLQFPNYSSELNVNALELDDSALYLCASRPGQGGTGELFFGEGSRLTVL.

The V gene is TRBV6-5, the J gene TRBJ2-1, with 7 bases identical to TRBD1. The V gene's germline CDR1 is MNHEY and CDR2 SVGAGI. The CDR3 runs to 15 residues. J lost 2 bases, V lost 6 bases, and 7 bases had no gene match. CDR3 bases: TGTGCCAGCAGCCGCCAGGGGGTCCCCTACAATGAGCAGTTCTTC. Its protein product is CASSRQGVPYNEQFF.

The chain carries TRBV5-5 and TRBJ2-7, with D perhaps TRBD1 (5 bases). Germline loops: CDR1 SGHKS, CDR2 YYEKEE (reference sequence). This CDR3 spans 15 amino acids. V lost 0 bases and J lost 0, with 10 bases in between. CDR3 nucleotides: TGTGCCAGCAGCTTGGGGGGCTTGAGCTCCTACGAGCAGTACTTC. It encodes CASSLGGLSSYEQYF.

The rearrangement uses TRBV11-2 and TRBJ2-7; TRBD1 agrees at 7 bases. The CDR3 is made up of 16 amino acids. V lost 4 bases and J lost 0; bases outside the gene matches: 9. Germline V CDR1 and CDR2: SGHAT, FQNNGV. The CDR3 nucleotides are TGTGCCAGCAGCTCCCCCGTGGACAGGAGCTCCTACGAGCAGTACTTC. It translates to CASSSPVDRSSYEQYF.